The 31 T cell receptor beta chains in this list originate from one sample, sequenced in a study of shared clonotypes between healthy human individuals. Only in-frame clones appear in the TCRdb table, and some are missing; sequencing was by immunoSEQ multiplex PCR. This table holds roughly 2.5 million clones, more than 90% found once. Sequenced input: naive CD4+ T cells sorted from blood. Regarding subset: CD45RA+ positively selected. The source of these receptors is a man between 18 and 35 years old in good health.

V gene TRBV30 combines with J gene TRBJ1-2; D gene uncertain. The CDR3 has 11 amino acids. The germline V and J ends were trimmed by 0 bases and 12 bases, with 11 bases remaining between them. The germline V gene encodes CDR1 GTSNPN and CDR2 SVGIG (reference sequence). The CDR3 bases are TGTGCCTGGAGTGTAACCGGGGAACACACCTTC. Translating it yields CAWSVTGEHTF.

J is TRBJ1-5 and V is TRBV19, with D tentatively TRBD1 (5 bases). Germline V gene sequence: CDR1 LNHDA, CDR2 SQIVND (reference sequence). The CDR3 loop spans 14 amino acids. V lost 4 bases and J 8 bases, leaving 15 bases between the germline ends. CDR3: CASSTGWGIEPQHF. DNA of the CDR3: TGTGCCAGTAGTACCGGGTGGGGGATAGAGCCCCAGCATTTT.

J is TRBJ1-6 and V is TRBV7-2, with 7 bases matching TRBD1. CDR3 size: 15 residues. The germline CDR1 and CDR2 sequences are SGHTA and FQGNSA. V was clipped by 5 bases and J by 7 bases; unmatched bases: 8. The CDR3 loop is CASSQRQTGNSPLHF. Here the CDR3 DNA reads TGTGCCAGCAGCCAGCGACAGACAGGGAATTCACCCCTCCACTTT.

The gene calls are TRBV5-1 and TRBJ2-7; D possibly matches TRBD1 or TRBD2 (5 bases each). V was cut by 4 bases and J by 3 bases, with 26 bases left in between. The CDR3 runs to 18 residues. Germline CDR1 and CDR2: SGHRS and YFSETQ. The CDR3 nucleotides are TGCGCCAGCAGCCAAGAATCCGGGACCCTAAAAACCAACTACGAGCAGTACTTC. Amino acids: CASSQESGTLKTNYEQYF.

The rearrangement links TRBV5-1 to TRBJ2-3; D may be TRBD2 (6 bases). The CDR3 runs 13 residues. Germline CDR1 reads SGHRS; CDR2 reads YFSETQ. V lost 2 bases, J lost 4 bases, and 8 bases lay in between. The CDR3: CASSFGGPDTQYF. In DNA form, the CDR3 reads TGCGCCAGCAGCTTCGGGGGTCCAGATACGCAGTATTTT. Based on the CDR3 plus reference TRBV5-1 and TRBJ2-3, the full variable domain is KAGVTQTPRYLIKTRGQQVTLSCSPISGHRSVSWYQQTPGQGLQFLFEYFSETQRNKGNFPGRFSGRQFSNSRSEMNVSTLELGDSALYLCASSFGGPDTQYFGPGTRLTVL.

The rearrangement uses TRBV7-2 and TRBJ2-1; 7 nucleotides agree with TRBD1. After removal of 5 bases from V and 8 bases from J, the junction contained 6 bases not matched to a gene. The germline gives CDR1 SGHTA, CDR2 FQGNSA. CDR3 length equals 13 residues. The CDR3 nucleotides are TGTGCCAGCAGCACACTAGGGGGCTATGAGCAGTTCTTC. This encodes CASSTLGGYEQFF.

This chain links TRBV29-1 with TRBJ2-2; TRBD1 agrees at 7 bases. Germline V gene sequence: CDR1 SQVTM, CDR2 ANQGSEA. There are 13 residues in the CDR3. V shed 3 bases, J shed 5 bases, and the junction held 3 bases outside the gene matches. CDR3: CSVDTGVTGELFF. Written as DNA, the CDR3 is TGCAGCGTTGATACAGGGGTTACCGGGGAGCTGTTTTTT.

The genes are TRBV5-1 and TRBJ2-7, with 7 bases that match TRBD1. Germline lookup yields CDR1 SGHRS and CDR2 YFSETQ. The junction had 7 bases not matched to a gene; V was cut back by 4 bases and J by 0 bases. The CDR3 sequence is 15 residues long. The CDR3 loop reads CASSPTGESSYEQYF. In nucleotides, the CDR3 is TGCGCCAGCAGCCCTACAGGGGAAAGCTCCTACGAGCAGTACTTC.

The chain has TRBV5-1 and TRBJ1-6; D not certain. The germline V gene has CDR1 SGHRS and CDR2 YFSETQ. Trimming cost V 4 bases and J 9 bases, with 14 bases left between them. The CDR3 covers 14 residues. The CDR3: CASSSDREVSPLHF. In DNA, the CDR3 is TGCGCCAGCAGCAGCGACCGGGAAGTTTCACCCCTCCACTTT. The whole variable domain, remainder taken from reference TRBV5-1 and TRBJ1-6, is KAGVTQTPRYLIKTRGQQVTLSCSPISGHRSVSWYQQTPGQGLQFLFEYFSETQRNKGNFPGRFSGRQFSNSRSEMNVSTLELGDSALYLCASSSDREVSPLHFGNGTRLTVT.

The rearrangement uses TRBV4-3 and TRBJ2-5; tentative D call: TRBD2 (5 bases). The end of the DNA is better explained by TRBJ2-7, so the J call may be wrong. The germline V gene has CDR1 LGHNA and CDR2 YSLEER. The CDR3 is 18 residues long. The CDR3 region is CASSQDVVAAAQAYEQYF. The CDR3 DNA sequence: TGCGCCAGCAGCCAAGACGTCGTGGCAGCGGCTCAAGCCTACGAGCAGTACTTC.

The chain uses TRBV19 and TRBJ2-1; no reliable D call. Germline CDR1 LNHDA, CDR2 SQIVND (reference sequence). The CDR3 is 14 amino acids. V dropped 10 bases and J dropped 4 bases, with 17 bases sitting between them. The CDR3 DNA sequence: TGTGCCACCACGTTTGGACCTAGTTACAATGAGCAGTTCTTC. Encoded protein: CATTFGPSYNEQFF.

This sequence joins TRBV6-1 and TRBJ2-5, with D hard to call. Trimming stripped 7 bases from V and 0 bases from J, with 3 bases between. Germline CDR1 MNHNS, CDR2 SASEGT. The CDR3 is 11 amino acids. The CDR3 sequence: CASTNQETQYF. The CDR3 coding sequence is TGTGCCAGCACCAACCAAGAGACCCAGTACTTC.

The chain employs TRBV6-1 and TRBJ1-5; 9 nucleotides line up with TRBD1. Losses at the gene ends were 5 bases for V and 5 bases for J; bases not matched to a gene: 7. This CDR3 has 15 amino acids. Germline CDR1 MNHNS, CDR2 SASEGT. The CDR3 region has the DNA TGTGCCAGCAGTTCGGGACAGGGCGACCATCAGCCCCAGCATTTT. Translating gives CASSSGQGDHQPQHF.

About this clone: Other DNA sequences in this specimen translate into the identical CDR3. This chain joins TRBV19 and TRBJ1-2; 9 bases align to TRBD1. V lost 5 bases, J lost 2 bases, and 3 bases stayed unmatched. The CDR3 covers 14 residues. Germline CDR1 LNHDA, CDR2 SQIVND (reference sequence). The CDR3 DNA reads as TGTGCCAGTAGTCCGGGGACAGGGAACTATGGCTACACCTTC. Its translation is CASSPGTGNYGYTF.

On this clone itself: Other DNA sequences within the sample encode an identical CDR3. V and J are TRBV7-2 and TRBJ1-1; D is possibly TRBD1 (5 bases). The CDR3 totals 14 residues. The germline V gene encodes CDR1 SGHTA and CDR2 FQGNSA. Trimming pared 2 bases from V and 0 bases from J, leaving 7 bases between. CDR3 DNA: TGTGCCAGCAGCTTATCCAGGGTGAACACTGAAGCTTTCTTT. Its protein product is CASSLSRVNTEAFF.

The chain uses TRBV2 and TRBJ2-6; D ambiguous. The germline gives CDR1 SNHLY, CDR2 FYNNEI. The V and J ends lost 7 bases and 0 bases respectively, with 13 bases between them. The CDR3 contains 16 residues. CDR3 nucleotides: TGTGCCAGCAATCAGGACGGAAACTCTGGGGCCAACGTCCTGACTTTC. Protein product: CASNQDGNSGANVLTF.

V and J are TRBV5-8 and TRBJ2-1; 8 bases align to TRBD2. Trimming took 4 bases from V and 11 from J; bases not matched to a gene: 8. Germline-derived CDR1 and CDR2 are SGHTS and YDEGEE. The CDR3 sequence is 13 residues long. The CDR3 is CASSAGGPRQQFF. DNA for the CDR3: TGTGCCAGCAGCGCGGGAGGACCGCGGCAGCAGTTCTTC.

This clone has only one observation. This CDR3 is also generated by other DNA sequences in the sample. The chain uses TRBV7-2 and TRBJ2-3, with 7 bases matching TRBD2. The germline gives CDR1 SGHTA, CDR2 FQGNSA. The CDR3 runs to 13 residues. V shed 9 bases, J shed 3 bases, and the junction held 6 bases outside the gene matches. The CDR3 nucleotides read TGTGCCAGTAGACTAGCAGGGACAGATACGCAGTATTTT. Translation gives CASRLAGTDTQYF.

This clone was counted between two and nine times. V gene TRBV4-2 combines with J gene TRBJ2-1, with TRBD2 identical over 14 bases. Germline CDR1 is LGHNA and CDR2 is YNFKEQ. The CDR3 sequence is 19 residues long. Unmatched junction bases numbered 8, after V lost 0 bases and J lost 4 bases. The CDR3 loop is CASSQDPPRTSGGYNEQFF. CDR3 sequence (DNA): TGTGCCAGCAGCCAAGATCCCCCCAGGACTAGCGGGGGGTACAATGAGCAGTTCTTC.

This sequence joins TRBV19 and TRBJ1-5; D remains unclear. Germline-derived CDR1 and CDR2 are LNHDA and SQIVND (reference sequence). The CDR3 totals 16 residues. Deletions cut 0 bases from V and 0 bases from J, with 9 bases between. The CDR3 reads CASSIDTRYSNQPQHF. CDR3 sequence (DNA): TGTGCCAGTAGTATAGACACGCGCTATAGCAATCAGCCCCAGCATTTT.

This chain joins TRBV7-9 and TRBJ2-7; possibly TRBD1 for D (6 bases). Trimming pared 5 bases from V and 5 bases from J, leaving 22 bases between. From germline, CDR1 is SEHNR and CDR2 FQNEAQ (reference sequence). The CDR3 runs to 16 residues. The CDR3 here is CASSPTQGPLGHEQYF. The DNA for the CDR3 is TGTGCCAGCAGCCCTACCCAGGGGCCCTTGGGGCACGAGCAGTACTTC.

The chain couples TRBV13 to TRBJ2-3; 10 bases are a match to TRBD2. Germline-derived CDR1 and CDR2 are PRHDT and FYEKMQ (reference sequence). The CDR3 loop spans 15 amino acids. The J segment lost 3 bases and the V segment lost 2 bases, leaving 2 bases of the junction unmatched. In DNA form, the CDR3 reads TGTGCCAGCAGCTTAAGCGGGAGGGCTACAGATACGCAGTATTTT. Translated: CASSLSGRATDTQYF. The full variable domain, rest sourced from reference TRBV13 and TRBJ2-3, is AAGVIQSPRHLIKEKRETATLKCYPIPRHDTVYWYQQGPGQDPQFLISFYEKMQSDKGSIPDRFSAQQFSDYHSELNMSSLELGDSALYFCASSLSGRATDTQYFGPGTRLTVL.

Only one count was recorded for this clone. V usage is TRBV6-1 and J usage is TRBJ2-7; TRBD1 aligns across 11 bases. This CDR3 contains 15 residues. J lost 2 bases, V lost 5 bases, and 5 bases had no gene match. CDR1 and CDR2 (germline): MNHNS, SASEGT. The CDR3 DNA is TGTGCCAGCAGTAGGGACAGGGGGTATCCCTACGAGCAGTACTTC. It encodes CASSRDRGYPYEQYF.

With regard to this clone: In the same sample, other DNA sequences code for this CDR3. The CDR3 coding sequence is TGTGCCAGCTCACCAGAGAACGAGCAGTACTTC. Its translation: CASSPENEQYF. The rearrangement uses TRBV18 and TRBJ2-7, with D unclear. The germline gives CDR1 KGHSH, CDR2 LQKENI. The V end was cut by 2 bases, the J end by 5 bases, with 4 bases between. The CDR3 spans 11 residues. Variable domain in full (rest from reference TRBV18 and TRBJ2-7): NAGVMQNPRHLVRRRGQEARLRCSPMKGHSHVYWYRQLPEEGLKFMVYLQKENIIDESGMPKERFSAEFPKEGPSILRIQQVVRGDSAAYFCASSPENEQYFGPGTRLTVT.

The chain couples TRBV30 to TRBJ2-2; D remains unclear. The germline gives CDR1 GTSNPN, CDR2 SVGIG (reference sequence). CDR3 length: 13 amino acids. V dropped 5 bases and J dropped 1 base, with 8 bases sitting between them. CDR3 protein: CAWVPLNTGELFF. The CDR3 DNA sequence: TGTGCCTGGGTTCCGTTGAACACCGGGGAGCTGTTTTTT.

The chain joins TRBV5-1 to TRBJ2-1; D possibly corresponds to TRBD2 (6 bases). V was trimmed by 4 bases and J by 10 bases, leaving 18 bases between them. The CDR3 extends over 14 amino acids. Looked up from germline, CDR1 is SGHRS and CDR2 is YFSETQ. CDR3 in amino acids: CASSRGLESREQFF. The CDR3 nucleotides are TGCGCCAGCAGCCGGGGACTGGAATCGAGAGAGCAGTTCTTC.

This chain connects TRBV7-2 to TRBJ2-7, with 9 bases that match TRBD1. V was pared by 5 bases and J by 2 bases, with 4 bases of the junction left unmatched. Germline CDR1 SGHTA, CDR2 FQGNSA. The CDR3 covers 14 residues. CDR3 in DNA: TGTGCCAGCAGCCAAGGACAGGGGACCTACGAGCAGTACTTC. Its protein product is CASSQGQGTYEQYF.

J is TRBJ2-4 and V is TRBV5-1; D remains ambiguous. CDR3 length: 14 amino acids. From germline, CDR1 is SGHRS and CDR2 YFSETQ. The V end lost 1 base, the J end lost 7 bases, and 12 bases lay between the germline ends. DNA of the CDR3: TGCGCCAGCAGCTTGCTTTCCGGTAGTAACATTCAGTACTTC. Encoded protein: CASSLLSGSNIQYF.

Turning to this clone: Other DNA sequences within the sample encode an identical CDR3. The V call is TRBV18, the J call TRBJ2-7, with D maybe TRBD1 (6 bases). From germline, CDR1 is KGHSH and CDR2 LQKENI. Trimming removed 6 bases at V and 2 bases at J, with 11 bases between. There are 13 residues in the CDR3. CDR3 sequence (DNA): TGTGCCAGCTCCCTTTCAGGGGCCTACGAGCAGTACTTC. This encodes CASSLSGAYEQYF.

The J gene is TRBJ2-1, the V gene TRBV2; 9 bases fit TRBD2. CDR1 SNHLY and CDR2 FYNNEI come from the germline V gene. Trimming at V came to 6 bases and at J to 9 bases, leaving 3 bases not matched to a gene. There are 12 residues in the CDR3. The CDR3 DNA is TGTGCCAGCAGGGGACTAGCTCTTGAGCAGTTCTTC. Protein product: CASRGLALEQFF. Filled out from reference TRBV2 and TRBJ2-1, the complete variable domain reads EPEVTQTPSHQVTQMGQEVILRCVPISNHLYFYWYRQILGQKVEFLVSFYNNEISEKSEIFDDQFSVERPDGSNFTLKIRSTKLEDSAMYFCASRGLALEQFFGPGTRLTVL.

In this sample, this clone turned up a few times. The V and J genes are TRBV10-1 and TRBJ2-2, with D unresolved. The length of the CDR3 is 15 residues. Trimming took off 2 bases at V and 0 bases at J, with 7 bases between the two ends. Germline CDR1 and CDR2: WNHNN and SYGVQD (reference sequence). CDR3 nucleotides: TGCGCCAGCAGTGAGGGCCACGCGAACACCGGGGAGCTGTTTTTT. Translating it yields CASSEGHANTGELFF.